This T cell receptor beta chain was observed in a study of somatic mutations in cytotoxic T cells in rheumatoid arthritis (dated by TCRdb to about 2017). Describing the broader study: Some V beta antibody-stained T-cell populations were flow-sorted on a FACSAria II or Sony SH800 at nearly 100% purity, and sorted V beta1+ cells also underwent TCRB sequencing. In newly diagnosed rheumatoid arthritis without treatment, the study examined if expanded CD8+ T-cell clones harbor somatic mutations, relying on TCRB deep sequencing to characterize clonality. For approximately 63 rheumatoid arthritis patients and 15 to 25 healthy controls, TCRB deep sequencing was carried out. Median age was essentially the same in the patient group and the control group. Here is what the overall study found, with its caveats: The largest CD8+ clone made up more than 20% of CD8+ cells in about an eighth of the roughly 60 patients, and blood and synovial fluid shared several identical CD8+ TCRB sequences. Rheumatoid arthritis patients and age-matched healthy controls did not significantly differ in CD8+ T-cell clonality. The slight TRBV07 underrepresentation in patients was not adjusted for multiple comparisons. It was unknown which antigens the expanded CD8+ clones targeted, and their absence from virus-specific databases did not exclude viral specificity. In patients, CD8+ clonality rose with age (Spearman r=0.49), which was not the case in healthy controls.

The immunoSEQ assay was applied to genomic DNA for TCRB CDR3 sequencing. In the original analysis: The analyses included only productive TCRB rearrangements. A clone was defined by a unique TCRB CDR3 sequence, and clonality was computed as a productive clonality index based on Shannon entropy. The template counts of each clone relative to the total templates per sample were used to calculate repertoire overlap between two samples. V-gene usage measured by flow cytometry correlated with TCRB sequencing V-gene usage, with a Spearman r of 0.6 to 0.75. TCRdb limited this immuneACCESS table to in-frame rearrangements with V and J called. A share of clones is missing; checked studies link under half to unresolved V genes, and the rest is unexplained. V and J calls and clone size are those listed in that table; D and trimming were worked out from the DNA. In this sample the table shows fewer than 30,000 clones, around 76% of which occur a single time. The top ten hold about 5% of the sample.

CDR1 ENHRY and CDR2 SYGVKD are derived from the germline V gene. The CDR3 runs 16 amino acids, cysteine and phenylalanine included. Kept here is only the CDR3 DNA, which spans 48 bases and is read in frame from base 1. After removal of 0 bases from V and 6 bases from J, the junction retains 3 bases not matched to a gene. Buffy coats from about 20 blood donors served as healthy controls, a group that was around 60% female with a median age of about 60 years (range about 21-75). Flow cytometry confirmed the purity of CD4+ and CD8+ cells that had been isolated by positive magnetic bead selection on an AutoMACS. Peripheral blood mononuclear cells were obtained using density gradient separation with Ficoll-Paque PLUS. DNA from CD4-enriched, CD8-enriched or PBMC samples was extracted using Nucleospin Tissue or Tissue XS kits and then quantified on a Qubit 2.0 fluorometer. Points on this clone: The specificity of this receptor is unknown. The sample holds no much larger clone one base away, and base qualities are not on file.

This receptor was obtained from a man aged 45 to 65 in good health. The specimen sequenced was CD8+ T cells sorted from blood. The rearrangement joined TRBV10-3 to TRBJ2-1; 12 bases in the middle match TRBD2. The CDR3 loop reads CAISESWTSGTNEQFF. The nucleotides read TGTGCCATCAGTGAGTCGTGGACTAGCGGGACCAATGAGCAGTTCTTC.